Listed below are T cell receptor beta chains from one sample, sequenced in a study of blood T cell repertoires in COVID-19. Here immunoSEQ multiplex PCR was the method, and the copy in TCRdb shows in-frame clones only, minus some. The sample lists under 300,000 clones; around nine tenths were seen once. The sequencing sample was made of PBMCs or T cells enriched from blood (not recorded which). These receptor sequences come from a woman aged 45-65 years who had recovered from COVID-19. The CDR3 runs from the conserved cysteine through the conserved F or W. A D gene is named only where the DNA matches it firmly. Only part of the rows carry a size: once, few, many, or a class if the clone is expanded.

clone_size: NA; v_call: TRBV5-1; j_call: TRBJ2-5; d_call: TRBD2; cdr3_length: 16; cdr3_aa: CASSLVSGRAQETQYF; cdr3_nt: TGCGCCAGCAGCTTGGTTAGCGGGAGGGCTCAGGAGACCCAGTACTTC
clone_size: NA; v_call: TRBV5-1; j_call: TRBJ2-2; d_call: TRBD2; cdr3_length: 15; cdr3_aa: CASILLAGVGGELFF; cdr3_nt: TGCGCCAGCATATTGTTAGCGGGAGTTGGCGGGGAGCTGTTTTTT
clone_size: once; v_call: TRBV19; j_call: TRBJ2-1; d_call: TRBD2; cdr3_length: 15; cdr3_aa: CASSNREGPRNEQFF; cdr3_nt: TGTGCCAGTAGTAATCGGGAGGGCCCCCGCAATGAGCAGTTCTTC
clone_size: NA; v_call: TRBV2; j_call: TRBJ2-3; d_call: TRBD1; cdr3_length: 14; cdr3_aa: CASRGTGGTDTQYF; cdr3_nt: TGTGCCAGCAGAGGGACAGGGGGCACAGATACGCAGTATTTT
clone_size: NA; v_call: TRBV10-3; j_call: TRBJ2-2; d_call: NA; cdr3_length: 17; cdr3_aa: CAITDPRDSAWTGELFF; cdr3_nt: TGTGCCATCACCGATCCTAGAGACAGCGCGTGGACCGGGGAGCTGTTTTTT
clone_size: NA; v_call: TRBV7-2; j_call: TRBJ1-5; d_call: TRBD1; cdr3_length: 14; cdr3_aa: CASSLGRGNQPQHF; cdr3_nt: TGTGCCAGCAGCTTAGGCAGGGGGAATCAGCCCCAGCATTTT
clone_size: few; v_call: TRBV7-9; j_call: TRBJ1-1; d_call: TRBD1; cdr3_length: 13; cdr3_aa: CASSLTGGTEAFF; cdr3_nt: TGTGCCAGCAGTCTTACAGGGGGCACTGAAGCTTTCTTT
clone_size: NA; v_call: TRBV28; j_call: TRBJ2-3; d_call: NA; cdr3_length: 16; cdr3_aa: CASSLSRIQGTDTQYF; cdr3_nt: TGTGCCAGCAGTTTGTCTCGCATCCAGGGCACAGATACGCAGTATTTT
clone_size: NA; v_call: TRBV27; j_call: TRBJ1-6; d_call: TRBD1; cdr3_length: 16; cdr3_aa: CASSLQGTGISGALHF; cdr3_nt: TGTGCCAGCAGTCTCCAAGGGACAGGGATATCGGGAGCCCTCCACTTT
clone_size: NA; v_call: TRBV27; j_call: TRBJ2-2; d_call: NA; cdr3_length: 15; cdr3_aa: CASRPGTANTGELFF; cdr3_nt: TGTGCCAGCAGGCCAGGGACTGCAAACACCGGGGAGCTGTTTTTT
clone_size: NA; v_call: TRBV6-5; j_call: TRBJ2-1; d_call: TRBD2; cdr3_length: 14; cdr3_aa: CASLQREGPNEQFF; cdr3_nt: TGTGCCAGCTTACAGCGGGAGGGCCCGAATGAGCAGTTCTTC
clone_size: NA; v_call: TRBV5-5; j_call: TRBJ2-6; d_call: NA; cdr3_length: 15; cdr3_aa: CASSPTSSGANVLTF; cdr3_nt: TGTGCCAGCAGCCCAACAAGCTCTGGGGCCAACGTCCTGACTTTC
clone_size: NA; v_call: TRBV3-1/TRBV3-2; j_call: TRBJ1-4; d_call: NA; cdr3_length: 15; cdr3_aa: CASKLRGGRNEKLFF; cdr3_nt: TGTGCCAGCAAATTACGGGGAGGGAGAAATGAAAAACTGTTTTTT
clone_size: once; v_call: TRBV6-2/TRBV6-3; j_call: TRBJ1-5; d_call: NA; cdr3_length: 15; cdr3_aa: CASSDRQISNQPQHF; cdr3_nt: TGTGCCAGCAGTGATAGACAGATTAGCAATCAGCCCCAGCATTTT
clone_size: NA; v_call: TRBV2; j_call: TRBJ1-4; d_call: NA; cdr3_length: 14; cdr3_aa: CASSRTRPNEKLFF; cdr3_nt: TGTGCCAGCAGTAGGACAAGACCTAATGAAAAACTGTTTTTT
clone_size: NA; v_call: TRBV10-3; j_call: TRBJ2-7; d_call: NA; cdr3_length: 13; cdr3_aa: CATGDNYSYEQYF; cdr3_nt: TGTGCCACCGGGGACAACTACTCCTACGAGCAGTACTTC
clone_size: NA; v_call: TRBV5-6; j_call: TRBJ1-1; d_call: TRBD1; cdr3_length: 15; cdr3_aa: CASSLVGQGPAEAFF; cdr3_nt: TGTGCCAGCAGCTTGGTGGGACAGGGCCCAGCTGAAGCTTTCTTT
clone_size: NA; v_call: TRBV4-3; j_call: TRBJ2-3; d_call: NA; cdr3_length: 17; cdr3_aa: CASSQGGGGTGTDTQYF; cdr3_nt: TGCGCCAGCAGCCAAGGGGGGGGCGGGACCGGCACAGATACGCAGTATTTT
clone_size: NA; v_call: TRBV6-5; j_call: TRBJ1-1; d_call: TRBD1; cdr3_length: 14; cdr3_aa: CASSPAGGWTEAFF; cdr3_nt: TGTGCCAGCAGTCCCGCAGGGGGCTGGACTGAAGCTTTCTTT
clone_size: NA; v_call: TRBV27; j_call: TRBJ1-1; d_call: TRBD1; cdr3_length: 15; cdr3_aa: CASSLSVRGATEAFF; cdr3_nt: TGTGCCAGCAGTTTATCGGTCAGGGGGGCGACTGAAGCTTTCTTT
clone_size: NA; v_call: TRBV20-1; j_call: TRBJ1-1; d_call: NA; cdr3_length: 11; cdr3_aa: CSATVYTEAFF; cdr3_nt: TGCAGTGCTACGGTGTACACTGAAGCTTTCTTT
clone_size: NA; v_call: TRBV19; j_call: TRBJ2-7; d_call: TRBD1; cdr3_length: 14; cdr3_aa: CASSTGISSYEQYF; cdr3_nt: TGTGCCAGTTCGACAGGGATAAGCTCCTACGAGCAGTACTTC
clone_size: once; v_call: TRBV28; j_call: TRBJ2-2; d_call: NA; cdr3_length: 14; cdr3_aa: CASAYGTLTGELFF; cdr3_nt: TGTGCCAGCGCCTACGGGACACTCACCGGGGAGCTGTTTTTT
clone_size: NA; v_call: TRBV24-1; j_call: TRBJ2-7; d_call: TRBD1; cdr3_length: 15; cdr3_aa: CATSETRTGTGEQYF; cdr3_nt: TGTGCCACCAGTGAAACCCGGACAGGGACGGGCGAGCAGTACTTC
clone_size: NA; v_call: TRBV25-1; j_call: TRBJ1-2; d_call: TRBD1; cdr3_length: 17; cdr3_aa: CASSEFLRGTGDYGYTF; cdr3_nt: TGTGCCAGCAGTGAATTCCTTCGAGGGACAGGGGATTATGGCTACACCTTC
clone_size: NA; v_call: TRBV27; j_call: TRBJ2-5; d_call: NA; cdr3_length: 16; cdr3_aa: CASSPFRDSNQETQYF; cdr3_nt: TGTGCCAGCAGTCCCTTTAGGGACTCAAACCAAGAGACCCAGTACTTC
clone_size: NA; v_call: TRBV3-1/TRBV3-2; j_call: TRBJ1-3; d_call: NA; cdr3_length: 16; cdr3_aa: CASSQARGSGGNTIYF; cdr3_nt: TGTGCCAGCAGCCAAGCGCGGGGCTCAGGAGGAAACACCATATATTTT
clone_size: NA; v_call: TRBV27; j_call: TRBJ1-5; d_call: NA; cdr3_length: 13; cdr3_aa: CASRRVYNQPQHF; cdr3_nt: TGTGCCAGCAGGAGGGTCTATAATCAGCCCCAGCATTTT
clone_size: few; v_call: TRBV5-8; j_call: TRBJ2-3; d_call: TRBD1; cdr3_length: 16; cdr3_aa: CASSGQGLINTDTQYF; cdr3_nt: TGTGCCAGCAGCGGACAGGGCCTAATCAACACAGATACGCAGTATTTT
clone_size: NA; v_call: TRBV28; j_call: TRBJ2-7; d_call: TRBD2; cdr3_length: 13; cdr3_aa: CASRGGRSREQYF; cdr3_nt: TGTGCCAGCAGAGGCGGGAGGTCTCGCGAGCAGTACTTC
clone_size: NA; v_call: TRBV6-5; j_call: TRBJ1-6; d_call: NA; cdr3_length: 13; cdr3_aa: CASSIESGSPLHF; cdr3_nt: TGTGCCAGCAGCATAGAGTCAGGGTCACCCCTCCACTTT
clone_size: NA; v_call: TRBV29-1; j_call: TRBJ2-7; d_call: TRBD2; cdr3_length: 12; cdr3_aa: CSVASGSYEQYF; cdr3_nt: TGCAGCGTTGCTAGCGGGAGCTACGAGCAGTACTTC
clone_size: NA; v_call: TRBV5-6; j_call: TRBJ1-1; d_call: NA; cdr3_length: 14; cdr3_aa: CASSLLGQNTEAFF; cdr3_nt: TGTGCCAGCAGCTTGTTGGGACAGAACACTGAAGCTTTCTTT
clone_size: NA; v_call: TRBV27; j_call: TRBJ1-5; d_call: NA; cdr3_length: 14; cdr3_aa: CANNSRPDNQPQHF; cdr3_nt: TGTGCCAATAACAGTAGGCCCGACAATCAGCCCCAGCATTTT